This is a list of T cell receptor beta chains from one sample in a study of response to subunit inactivated influenza vaccine. TCRdb processed the RT-PCR reads anew with MiXCR; each CDR3 protein has one entry. Of 750,000 to 850,000 distinct CDR3 sequences in the sample, approximately 17% were seen once. Sequencing was performed on PBMCs from blood, taken 5 days after vaccination. The receptors were gathered from a man aged 45-60 years who received an inactivated influenza vaccine. Each CDR3 is given with its conserved first and last residue. Fields, in order: V gene, J gene, clone size, D gene, CDR3 DNA, CDR3 protein. D genes are given only for firm matches. Size is stated for part of the rows, as once, few or many counts, or as a class when the clone is expanded.

V gene: TRBV20-1; J gene: TRBJ2-1; clone size: few; D gene: TRBD1; CDR3 DNA: TGCAGTGCTCTTTTCCGGGACAGGGGCTACAATGAGCAGTTCTTC; CDR3 protein: CSALFRDRGYNEQFF
V gene: TRBV6-2/TRBV6-3; J gene: TRBJ2-2; clone size: .; D gene: TRBD1; CDR3 DNA: TGTGCCAGCAGTCGGGACAGGCTTACTACCGGGGAGCTGTTTTTT; CDR3 protein: CASSRDRLTTGELFF
V gene: TRBV4-1; J gene: TRBJ2-1; clone size: few; D gene: .; CDR3 DNA: TGCGCCAGCAGCCAAGTCTCGGGCAGGGAGCGCTTCGGTGAGCAGTTCTTC; CDR3 protein: CASSQVSGRERFGEQFF
V gene: TRBV20-1; J gene: TRBJ2-3; clone size: .; D gene: .; CDR3 DNA: TGCAGTGCTAGGGGTGGGGGGGCCTTAGATGATACGCAGTATTTT; CDR3 protein: CSARGGGALDDTQYF
V gene: TRBV15; J gene: TRBJ2-6; clone size: .; D gene: TRBD2; CDR3 DNA: TGTGCCACCAGCAGTCCGGGGAGGGCCGGGGCCAACGTCCTGACTTTC; CDR3 protein: CATSSPGRAGANVLTF
V gene: TRBV5-1; J gene: TRBJ2-7; clone size: .; D gene: TRBD2; CDR3 DNA: TGCGCCAGCAGCGCGGGACTAGCGGGAGGTAACGAGCAGTACTTC; CDR3 protein: CASSAGLAGGNEQYF
V gene: TRBV29-1; J gene: TRBJ1-2; clone size: few; D gene: TRBD1; CDR3 DNA: TGCAGCGGACAGGGGGCAGATGGCTACACCTTC; CDR3 protein: CSGQGADGYTF
V gene: TRBV12-3/TRBV12-4; J gene: TRBJ1-2; clone size: .; D gene: .; CDR3 DNA: TGTGCCAGCAGTTTATCGACAGCCTATGGCTACACCTTC; CDR3 protein: CASSLSTAYGYTF
V gene: TRBV28; J gene: TRBJ2-1; clone size: few; D gene: TRBD2; CDR3 DNA: TGTGCCAGCAGTACAGGGACTAGCGGGAGGAGGGAGCAGTTCTTC; CDR3 protein: CASSTGTSGRREQFF
V gene: TRBV6-1; J gene: TRBJ2-7; clone size: .; D gene: TRBD1; CDR3 DNA: TGTGCCAGCAGGCAAAGACAGGGGCGGTGGGAGCAGTACTTC; CDR3 protein: CASRQRQGRWEQYF
V gene: TRBV2; J gene: TRBJ2-1; clone size: few; D gene: TRBD2; CDR3 DNA: TGTGCCAGCAGACCTCTAGCGGGAGTAAGCTCCTACAATGAGCAGTTCTTC; CDR3 protein: CASRPLAGVSSYNEQFF
V gene: TRBV24-1; J gene: TRBJ2-2; clone size: .; D gene: .; CDR3 DNA: TGTGCCACCAGTCAGACAGCGAACACCGGGGAGCTGTTTTTT; CDR3 protein: CATSQTANTGELFF
V gene: TRBV7-2; J gene: TRBJ2-7; clone size: few; D gene: .; CDR3 DNA: TGTGCCAGCAGCCCGGGGGTAGGTATAGGCGAGCAGTACTTC; CDR3 protein: CASSPGVGIGEQYF
V gene: TRBV5-1; J gene: TRBJ1-1; clone size: .; D gene: .; CDR3 DNA: TGCGCCAGCAGCTTGCGGACCCTGAACACTGAAGCTTTCTTT; CDR3 protein: CASSLRTLNTEAFF
V gene: TRBV20-1; J gene: TRBJ2-7; clone size: .; D gene: TRBD1; CDR3 DNA: TGCAGTGGAGAGGACAGGCACGCCGGCTCCTACGAGCAGTACTTC; CDR3 protein: CSGEDRHAGSYEQYF
V gene: TRBV7-2; J gene: TRBJ1-4; clone size: .; D gene: .; CDR3 DNA: TGTGCCAGCAGCCCAATGGGGGTCGCTAATGAAAAACTGTTTTTT; CDR3 protein: CASSPMGVANEKLFF
V gene: TRBV12-3/TRBV12-4; J gene: TRBJ2-2; clone size: .; D gene: .; CDR3 DNA: TGTGCCGGCGGGCAGGGGTCCGGGGAGCTGTTTTTT; CDR3 protein: CAGGQGSGELFF
V gene: TRBV20-1; J gene: TRBJ2-7; clone size: few; D gene: .; CDR3 DNA: TGCAGTGCGCACGCCGGGACAAGTTACGAGCAGTACTTC; CDR3 protein: CSAHAGTSYEQYF
V gene: TRBV10-3; J gene: TRBJ2-7; clone size: few; D gene: TRBD2; CDR3 DNA: TGTGCCATCAGTGGAGGGAAAGCGGGGGAGCAGTACTTC; CDR3 protein: CAISGGKAGEQYF
V gene: TRBV15; J gene: TRBJ2-7; clone size: .; D gene: TRBD1; CDR3 DNA: TGTGCCACCAGCAGCAACCGGGACAGGCACTACGAGCAGTACTTC; CDR3 protein: CATSSNRDRHYEQYF
V gene: TRBV30; J gene: TRBJ1-1; clone size: many; D gene: TRBD1; CDR3 DNA: TGTGCCTGGAGTCGCCCAGGAGGGGGCTACACTGAAGCTTTCTTT; CDR3 protein: CAWSRPGGGYTEAFF
V gene: TRBV20-1; J gene: TRBJ2-3; clone size: .; D gene: TRBD1; CDR3 DNA: TGCAGTGCTAGGGCCGTCCAGGGGGCCACAGATACGCAGTATTTT; CDR3 protein: CSARAVQGATDTQYF
V gene: TRBV7-2; J gene: TRBJ1-2; clone size: few; D gene: TRBD1; CDR3 DNA: TGTGCCAGCAGCCTTGGGACAGGACGTGGCTACACCTTC; CDR3 protein: CASSLGTGRGYTF
V gene: TRBV6-1; J gene: TRBJ1-1; clone size: few; D gene: TRBD1; CDR3 DNA: TGTGCCAGCAGTATCCCAGGGGGAGGAACTGAAGCTTTCTTT; CDR3 protein: CASSIPGGGTEAFF